These 28 T cell receptor beta chains came from one sample sequenced in a study of T-cell memory formation after mild COVID-19. MiXCR, applied by TCRdb to the 5' RACE reads, yields one record per CDR3 protein. The repertoire holds 400,000 to 500,000 distinct CDR3 sequences, with 15% to 25% as singletons. Sequenced material: PBMCs or a T cell subset sorted from them (not recorded which). The origin of the receptors is an adult woman who had mild COVID-19 (a few samples of this study predate the infection). Cell type and time point are not known.

The chain uses TRBV20-1 and TRBJ2-1; D call uncertain. The CDR3 sequence is 11 residues long. V was shortened by 6 bases and J by 6 bases, with 9 bases between the two germline ends. Germline V gene lookup returns CDR1 DFQATT and CDR2 SNEGSKA (reference sequence). The CDR3 coding sequence is TGCAGTGCCCTCGGCATCAATGAGCAGTTCTTC. Its protein product is CSALGINEQFF.

This sequence joins TRBV18 and TRBJ2-7; 14 positions match TRBD2. Germline assignment: CDR1 KGHSH and CDR2 LQKENI. This CDR3 spans 16 amino acids. V trimming: 5 bases; J trimming: 6 bases; junction bases outside the gene matches: 9. CDR3 in DNA: TGTGCCAGCTCATATGGACTAGCGGGAGGATTTGGCGAGCAGTACTTC. Amino acid sequence: CASSYGLAGGFGEQYF.

The V and J genes are TRBV4-2 and TRBJ2-5; no clear D. The V end was cut by 1 base, the J end by 9 bases, with 15 bases between. The CDR3 has 14 amino acids. The germline V gene encodes CDR1 LGHNA and CDR2 YNFKEQ. CDR3 coding DNA: TGTGCCAGCAGCCAAGGGTTCGGTGCTGGGGCCCAGTACTTC. It translates to CASSQGFGAGAQYF.

This clonotype was observed many times. The chain couples TRBV11-3 to TRBJ2-7, with D perhaps matching TRBD1 or TRBD2 (5 bases each). CDR1 SGHNT and CDR2 YENEEA come from the germline V gene. The CDR3 totals 14 residues. V lost 1 base and J 1 base, leaving 8 bases between the germline ends. CDR3 residues: CASSLGGPSYEQYF. The CDR3 DNA sequence: TGTGCCAGCAGCTTAGGGGGACCGTCCTACGAGCAGTACTTC.

The rearrangement links TRBV5-1 to TRBJ2-1; 10 bases match TRBD1. In germline, CDR1 is SGHRS, CDR2 YFSETQ. With V trimmed by 4 bases and J by 3 bases, 7 bases remained unmatched. This CDR3 region has 16 residues. The DNA of the CDR3 is TGCGCCAGCAGCCCGACAGGGGGCGCGGGCTACAATGAGCAGTTCTTC. Amino acids: CASSPTGGAGYNEQFF.

The chain joins TRBV2 to TRBJ2-7, with D perhaps being TRBD1 or TRBD2 (5 bases each). CDR3 size: 14 residues. Trimming stripped 7 bases from V and 6 bases from J, with 19 bases between. Germline V gives CDR1 SNHLY, CDR2 FYNNEI. The CDR3: CASIPPGPTREQYF. CDR3 in DNA: TGTGCCAGCATTCCACCGGGACCAACACGCGAGCAGTACTTC. Variable domain in full (rest from reference TRBV2 and TRBJ2-7): EPEVTQTPSHQVTQMGQEVILRCVPISNHLYFYWYRQILGQKVEFLVSFYNNEISEKSEIFDDQFSVERPDGSNFTLKIRSTKLEDSAMYFCASIPPGPTREQYFGPGTRLTVT.

This chain joins TRBV3-1 and TRBJ1-2; TRBD1 is a possible D gene (5 bases). The germline CDR1 and CDR2 sequences are LGHDT and YNNKEL (reference sequence). V was shortened by 4 bases and J by 6 bases, with 15 bases between the two germline ends. The length of the CDR3 is 14 residues. CDR3 residues: CASSPNTGLDGYTF. The CDR3 DNA reads TGTGCCAGCAGCCCGAACACAGGTCTCGATGGCTACACCTTC.

This clonotype was found many times. The chain carries TRBV5-6 and TRBJ2-5; 12 bases line up with TRBD2. The length of the CDR3 is 15 residues. Trimming took 1 base from V and 3 from J; bases not matched to a gene: 1. The germline CDR1 and CDR2 sequences are SGHDT and YYEEEE. The CDR3, as DNA: TGTGCCAGCAGCTTGCCTAGCGGGGGGGAAGAGACCCAGTACTTC. Protein: CASSLPSGGEETQYF.

This clonotype was observed a few times. The V and J genes are TRBV18 and TRBJ2-1; the D gene is possibly TRBD2 (6 bases). The germline V gene encodes CDR1 KGHSH and CDR2 LQKENI. Trimming removed 3 bases at V and 9 bases at J, with 9 bases between. The CDR3 loop spans 12 amino acids. This CDR3 is CASSPTSREQFF. CDR3 coding DNA: TGTGCCAGCTCACCGACTAGTCGTGAGCAGTTCTTC. The full variable domain, rest sourced from reference TRBV18 and TRBJ2-1, is NAGVMQNPRHLVRRRGQEARLRCSPMKGHSHVYWYRQLPEEGLKFMVYLQKENIIDESGMPKERFSAEFPKEGPSILRIQQVVRGDSAAYFCASSPTSREQFFGPGTRLTVL.

The V gene is TRBV20-1, the J gene TRBJ2-1, with 11 bases matching TRBD2. This CDR3 has 14 amino acids. In germline, CDR1 is DFQATT, CDR2 SNEGSKA (reference sequence). Trimming took 5 bases from V and 2 from J; bases not matched to a gene: 2. CDR3 DNA sequence: TGCAGTGCTGGTAGCGGGAGGGCCTACAATGAGCAGTTCTTC. Translating it yields CSAGSGRAYNEQFF.

A few counts support this clonotype. The CDR3: CASSQVGGLPYNEQFF. The CDR3 coding sequence is TGTGCCAGCAGCCAAGTGGGGGGTCTCCCCTACAATGAGCAGTTCTTC. The chain uses TRBV14 and TRBJ2-1; a possible D gene is TRBD2 (6 bases). The CDR3 contains 16 residues. V shed 1 base and J shed 2 bases, with 12 bases lying between them. Germline V gene sequence: CDR1 SGHDN, CDR2 FVKESK.

This clonotype was counted many times. This chain connects TRBV5-6 to TRBJ2-1; D gene unclear. The germline V gene encodes CDR1 SGHDT and CDR2 YYEEEE. The CDR3 is 13 residues long. V was clipped by 0 bases and J by 8 bases, with 9 bases between them. CDR3 loop: CASSLGRVDEQFF. In DNA form, the CDR3 reads TGTGCCAGCAGCTTGGGGAGAGTGGATGAGCAGTTCTTC.

This clonotype was found many times. The genes are TRBV27 and TRBJ2-7; D uncertain. The CDR3 sequence is 13 residues long. With 6 bases removed from V and 2 bases from J, the gap between germline ends came to 11 bases. Germline V gene sequence: CDR1 MNHEY, CDR2 SMNVEV (reference sequence). The CDR3 here is CASSFSGAYEQYF. The CDR3 DNA reads TGTGCCAGCAGCTTTTCTGGCGCCTACGAGCAGTACTTC.

The chain employs TRBV27 and TRBJ2-7; 9 nucleotides line up with TRBD1. The V gene end was trimmed by 6 bases and the J gene end by 5 bases; junction bases not matched to a gene: 8. The germline V gene encodes CDR1 MNHEY and CDR2 SMNVEV (reference sequence). The CDR3 spans 14 residues. In DNA, the CDR3 is TGTGCCAGCAGGCCCGGGACAGGGAAAAACGAGCAGTACTTC. Translation gives CASRPGTGKNEQYF.

This clonotype was found a few times. V and J are TRBV30 and TRBJ1-2, with TRBD1 as a possible D gene (6 bases). The V gene's germline CDR1 is GTSNPN and CDR2 SVGIG (reference sequence). Between the trimmed V and J ends, which lost 4 bases and 13 bases, there was a span of 25 bases. The CDR3 consists of 14 residues. CDR3 in DNA: TGTGCCTGGACCCCCTTGTTGGCAGGGACATCGGCCACCTTC. Amino acids: CAWTPLLAGTSATF.

This clonotype occurred many times. The rearrangement links TRBV6-5 to TRBJ2-5; TRBD2 matches 11 bases. V lost 0 bases to trimming and J lost 2 bases; unmatched junction nucleotides: 2. Germline V gene lookup returns CDR1 MNHEY and CDR2 SVGAGI. The CDR3 runs 16 residues. CDR3 in amino acids: CASSYSGTSGQETQYF. The CDR3 coding sequence is TGTGCCAGCAGTTACTCCGGGACTAGCGGACAAGAGACCCAGTACTTC.

The V call is TRBV4-2, the J call TRBJ2-1; 9 bases map to TRBD2. V shed 0 bases and J 2 bases; nucleotides not matched to a gene: 8. The V gene's germline CDR1 is LGHNA and CDR2 YNFKEQ. The CDR3 spans 18 residues. The CDR3 is CASSQERLRGGTYNEQFF. The CDR3 bases are TGTGCCAGCAGCCAAGAACGGCTGCGGGGGGGCACCTACAATGAGCAGTTCTTC.

The rearrangement uses TRBV2 and TRBJ2-7; D may be TRBD2 (5 bases). Germline V CDR1 and CDR2: SNHLY, FYNNEI. The germline V and J ends were trimmed by 6 bases and 3 bases, with 15 bases remaining between them. This CDR3 region has 14 residues. The CDR3, as DNA: TGTGCCAGCAGCGCCGCCGGACTTTACTACGAGCAGTACTTC. It translates to CASSAAGLYYEQYF.

The chain links TRBV27 to TRBJ2-7, with 7 bases aligning to TRBD1. Germline assignment: CDR1 MNHEY and CDR2 SMNVEV (reference sequence). V trimming: 8 bases; J trimming: 1 base; junction bases outside the gene matches: 5. The length of the CDR3 is 13 residues. CDR3 loop: CASQPTGSYEQYF. The CDR3 DNA reads TGTGCCAGCCAACCGACAGGGTCCTACGAGCAGTACTTC.

This clonotype was seen many times. The gene calls are TRBV20-1 and TRBJ2-5, with TRBD1 matching 7 bases. Germline V gene data show CDR1 as DFQATT and CDR2 as SNEGSKA (reference sequence). V dropped 2 bases and J dropped 6; count of bases not matched to a gene: 3. There are 12 residues in the CDR3. The CDR3 reads CSARPGQKTQYF. CDR3 sequence (DNA): TGCAGTGCTAGACCGGGACAGAAGACCCAGTACTTC.

This clonotype was counted many times. The V call is TRBV11-2, the J call TRBJ1-3; TRBD1 matches at 7 bases. Per the germline V gene, CDR1 is SGHAT and CDR2 is FQNNGV. V lost 1 base and J lost 3; bases outside the gene matches: 9. The CDR3 is 17 amino acids. This chain's CDR3 is CASSLGGTARDGNTIYF. DNA of the CDR3: TGTGCCAGCAGCTTAGGGGGGACAGCTCGAGATGGAAACACCATATATTTT. Drawing the rest from reference TRBV11-2 and TRBJ1-3, the complete variable domain is EAGVAQSPRYKIIEKRQSVAFWCNPISGHATLYWYQQILGQGPKLLIQFQNNGVVDDSQLPKDRFSAERLKGVDSTLKIQPAKLEDSAVYLCASSLGGTARDGNTIYFGEGSWLTVV.

This clonotype was counted between two and nine times. The V gene is TRBV7-9, the J gene TRBJ2-1; D not resolved. Trimming left V 5 bases short and J 2 bases short, with 10 bases between. Germline V gene sequence: CDR1 SEHNR, CDR2 FQNEAQ (reference sequence). The CDR3 loop spans 14 amino acids. CDR3 sequence reads: CASSTPGPYNEQFF. The CDR3 nucleotides are TGTGCCAGCAGCACCCCCGGACCCTACAATGAGCAGTTCTTC.

This clonotype was found a few times. The chain uses TRBV7-8 and TRBJ1-2, with D tentatively TRBD1 (6 bases). CDR3 size: 14 residues. Germline V gene sequence: CDR1 SGHVS, CDR2 FQNEAQ. Trimming cost V 5 bases and J 4 bases, with 14 bases left between them. The CDR3 loop is CASSTSRGGYGYTF. The CDR3 bases are TGTGCCAGCAGCACTTCCAGGGGTGGCTATGGCTACACCTTC. Looking up the rest from reference TRBV7-8 and TRBJ1-2 gives the full variable domain: GAGVSQSPRYKVAKRGQDVALRCDPISGHVSLFWYQQALGQGPEFLTYFQNEAQLDKSGLPSDRFFAERPEGSVSTLKIQRTQQEDSAVYLCASSTSRGGYGYTFGSGTRLTVV.

The gene calls are TRBV4-2 and TRBJ1-4; possibly TRBD1 for D (6 bases). V shed 8 bases and J shed 0 bases, with 13 bases lying between them. Per the germline V gene, CDR1 is LGHNA and CDR2 is YNFKEQ. This CDR3 region has 15 residues. The CDR3 DNA reads TGTGCCAGCGGAGGACAGCTAGCAACTAATGAAAAACTGTTTTTT. Translation gives CASGGQLATNEKLFF.

This clonotype was seen only a few times. This rearrangement joins TRBV4-2 to TRBJ2-1; no reliable D call. Germline CDR1 is LGHNA and CDR2 is YNFKEQ. There are 15 residues in the CDR3. Trimming took off 0 bases at V and 6 bases at J, with 12 bases between the two ends. CDR3 loop: CASSQDDNGPNEQFF. The CDR3 DNA follows: TGTGCCAGCAGCCAAGATGATAATGGTCCCAATGAGCAGTTCTTC.

This clonotype showed up just a few times. The rearrangement links TRBV20-1 to TRBJ2-1; 11 bases agree with TRBD2. V lost 1 base to trimming and J lost 6 bases; unmatched junction nucleotides: 5. This CDR3 has 15 residues. The germline V gene has CDR1 DFQATT and CDR2 SNEGSKA (reference sequence). CDR3 amino acids: CSARGTSGYINEQFF. The CDR3 coding sequence is TGCAGTGCTAGAGGGACTAGCGGGTATATCAATGAGCAGTTCTTC.

At least ten counts were recorded for this clonotype. The chain recombines TRBV20-1 with TRBJ2-2; 8 nucleotides agree with TRBD1. The germline V gene has CDR1 DFQATT and CDR2 SNEGSKA (reference sequence). The CDR3 consists of 13 residues. V lost 7 bases and J lost 1; bases outside the gene matches: 2. In DNA form, the CDR3 reads TGCAGTGGCGGGACAGGGAACACCGGGGAGCTGTTTTTT. Translation: CSGGTGNTGELFF.

This clonotype was recorded a few times. This rearrangement joins TRBV6-5 to TRBJ2-1, with a tentative D call TRBD2 (5 bases). Looked up from germline, CDR1 is MNHEY and CDR2 is SVGAGI. This CDR3 is built from 14 residues. The V end lost 0 bases, the J end lost 5 bases, and 8 bases lay between the germline ends. The CDR3 reads CASSYSGINNEQFF. The CDR3 nucleotides read TGTGCCAGCAGTTACTCCGGGATTAACAATGAGCAGTTCTTC.